The clone carrying this T cell receptor beta chain was observed once. The data are from a study of blood T cell repertoires in COVID-19. Looking at the study overall: PBMCs, B-cell-depleted T cells, or T cells provided the cDNA or gDNA that made up the material.

Study processing details: Researchers report that nucleated cell counts were estimated from reference gene primer amplification. TCRdb keeps only in-frame clones here, not all; method: immunoSEQ multiplex PCR. V and J calls plus clone size are reproduced from that table; the DNA served to infer D and trimming. The sample has around 63,000 clones; 65% to 85% are singletons. The junction had 11 bases not matched to a gene; V was cut back by 6 bases and J by 8 bases. Germline CDR1 reads SNHLY; CDR2 reads FYNNEI. This CDR3 region has 15 residues. The specimen was peripheral blood. The chain joins TRBV2 to TRBJ1-4, with 8 bases aligning to TRBD1. The source is a woman in her 70s with acute or convalescent COVID-19. Here the CDR3 DNA reads TGTGCCAGCAGCGCCGGGACAGGTGGAGTGGAAAAACTGTTTTTT. Amino acid sequence: CASSAGTGGVEKLFF.